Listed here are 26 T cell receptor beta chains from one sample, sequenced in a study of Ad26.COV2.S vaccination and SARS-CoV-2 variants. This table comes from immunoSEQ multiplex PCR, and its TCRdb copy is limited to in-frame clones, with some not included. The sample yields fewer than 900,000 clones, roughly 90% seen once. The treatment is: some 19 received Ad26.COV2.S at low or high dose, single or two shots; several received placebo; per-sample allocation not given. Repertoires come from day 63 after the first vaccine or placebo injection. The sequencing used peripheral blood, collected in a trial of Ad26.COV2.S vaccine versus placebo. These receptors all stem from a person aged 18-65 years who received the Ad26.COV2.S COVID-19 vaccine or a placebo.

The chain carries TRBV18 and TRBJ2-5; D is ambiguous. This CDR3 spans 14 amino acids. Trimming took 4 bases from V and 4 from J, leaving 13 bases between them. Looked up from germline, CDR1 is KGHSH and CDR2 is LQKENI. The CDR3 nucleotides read TGTGCCAGCTCACGAGGCATTGACTTAGAGACCCAGTACTTC. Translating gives CASSRGIDLETQYF.

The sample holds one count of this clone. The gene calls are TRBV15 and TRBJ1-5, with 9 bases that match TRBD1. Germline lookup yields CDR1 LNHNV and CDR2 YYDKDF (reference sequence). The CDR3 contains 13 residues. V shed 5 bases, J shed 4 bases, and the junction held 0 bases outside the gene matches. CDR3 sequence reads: CATSGTGNQPQHF. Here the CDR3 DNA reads TGTGCCACCAGCGGGACAGGGAATCAGCCCCAGCATTTT.

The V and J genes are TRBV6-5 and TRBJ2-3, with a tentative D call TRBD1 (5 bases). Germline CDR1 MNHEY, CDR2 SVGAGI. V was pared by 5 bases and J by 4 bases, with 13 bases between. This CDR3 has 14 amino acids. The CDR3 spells CASSRTGSADTQYF. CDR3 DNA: TGTGCCAGCAGTCGTACAGGCTCAGCAGATACGCAGTATTTT.

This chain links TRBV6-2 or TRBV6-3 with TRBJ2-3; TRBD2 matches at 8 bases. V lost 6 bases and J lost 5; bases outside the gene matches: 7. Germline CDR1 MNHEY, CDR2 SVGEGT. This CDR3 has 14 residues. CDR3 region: CASSTGGAKDTQYF. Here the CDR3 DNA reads TGTGCCAGCAGCACCGGGGGGGCAAAAGATACGCAGTATTTT.

The CDR3 nucleotides read TGTGCCTGGACCACAGGACAAGCGACAGATACGCAGTATTTT. As protein: CAWTTGQATDTQYF. The V call is TRBV30, the J call TRBJ2-3; D is possibly TRBD1 (5 bases). Germline CDR1 is GTSNPN and CDR2 is SVGIG (reference sequence). The CDR3 totals 14 residues. Trimming pared 4 bases from V and 3 bases from J, leaving 14 bases between.

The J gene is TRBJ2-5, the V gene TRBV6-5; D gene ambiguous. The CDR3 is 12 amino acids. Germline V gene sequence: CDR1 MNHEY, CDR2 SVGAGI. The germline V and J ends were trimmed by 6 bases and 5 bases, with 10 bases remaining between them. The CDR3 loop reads CASSAPLETQYF. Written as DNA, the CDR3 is TGTGCCAGCAGCGCCCCATTGGAGACCCAGTACTTC.

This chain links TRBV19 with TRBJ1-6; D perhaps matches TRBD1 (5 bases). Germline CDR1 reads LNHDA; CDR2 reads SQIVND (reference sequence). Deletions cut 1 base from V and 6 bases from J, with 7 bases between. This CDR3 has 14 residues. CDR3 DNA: TGTGCCAGTAGTATAGGTGACAGTAATTCACCCCTCCACTTT. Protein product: CASSIGDSNSPLHF.

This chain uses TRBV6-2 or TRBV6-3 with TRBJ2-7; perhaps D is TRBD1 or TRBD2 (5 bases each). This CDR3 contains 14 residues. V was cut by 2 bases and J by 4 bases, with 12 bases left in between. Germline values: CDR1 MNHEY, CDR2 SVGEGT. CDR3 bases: TGTGCCAGCAGTTACGGGGGTCCATTTTACGAGCAGTACTTC. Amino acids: CASSYGGPFYEQYF.

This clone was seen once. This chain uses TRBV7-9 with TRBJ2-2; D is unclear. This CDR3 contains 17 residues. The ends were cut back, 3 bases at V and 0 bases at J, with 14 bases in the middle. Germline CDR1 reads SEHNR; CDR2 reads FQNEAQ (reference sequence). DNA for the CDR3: TGTGCCAGCAGCTTGGGCCCCCGACAACCGAACACCGGGGAGCTGTTTTTT. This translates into CASSLGPRQPNTGELFF.

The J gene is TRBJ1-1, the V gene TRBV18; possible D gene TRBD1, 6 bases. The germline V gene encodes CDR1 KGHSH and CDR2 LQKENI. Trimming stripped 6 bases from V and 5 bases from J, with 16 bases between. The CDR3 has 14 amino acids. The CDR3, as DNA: TGTGCCAGCTCGCCCCCGGGGGCATATACTGAAGCTTTCTTT. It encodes CASSPPGAYTEAFF.

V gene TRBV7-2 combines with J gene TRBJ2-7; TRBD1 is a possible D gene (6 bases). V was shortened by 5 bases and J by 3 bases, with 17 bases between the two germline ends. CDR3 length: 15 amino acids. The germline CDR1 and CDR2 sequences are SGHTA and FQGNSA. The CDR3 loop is CASSKTGTNFYEQYF. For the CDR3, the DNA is TGTGCCAGCAGCAAAACCGGGACAAACTTCTACGAGCAGTACTTC.

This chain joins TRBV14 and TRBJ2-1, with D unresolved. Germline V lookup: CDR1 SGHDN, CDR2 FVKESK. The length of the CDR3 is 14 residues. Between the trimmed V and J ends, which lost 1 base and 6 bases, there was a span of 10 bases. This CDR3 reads CASSQVGRSNEQFF. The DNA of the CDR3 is TGTGCCAGCAGCCAAGTTGGGCGGAGCAATGAGCAGTTCTTC.

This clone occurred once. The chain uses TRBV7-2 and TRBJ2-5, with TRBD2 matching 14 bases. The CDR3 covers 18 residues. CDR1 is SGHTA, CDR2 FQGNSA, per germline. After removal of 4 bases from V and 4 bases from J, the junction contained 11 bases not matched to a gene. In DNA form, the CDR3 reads TGTGCCAGCAGCTCCTCGGGACTAGCGGGAGTCGTAGGAGAGACCCAGTACTTC. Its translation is CASSSSGLAGVVGETQYF.

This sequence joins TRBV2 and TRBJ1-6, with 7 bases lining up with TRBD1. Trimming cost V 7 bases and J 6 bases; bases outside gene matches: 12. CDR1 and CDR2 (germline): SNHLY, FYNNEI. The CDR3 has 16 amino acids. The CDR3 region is CASIFQGGAGNSPLHF. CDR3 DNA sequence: TGTGCCAGCATCTTTCAGGGGGGCGCCGGTAATTCACCCCTCCACTTT.

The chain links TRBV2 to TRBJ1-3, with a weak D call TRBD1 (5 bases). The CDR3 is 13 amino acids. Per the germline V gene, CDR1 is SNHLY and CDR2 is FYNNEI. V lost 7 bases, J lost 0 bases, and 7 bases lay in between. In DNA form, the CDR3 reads TGTGCCAGCACGACAGTCTCTGGAAACACCATATATTTT. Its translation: CASTTVSGNTIYF.

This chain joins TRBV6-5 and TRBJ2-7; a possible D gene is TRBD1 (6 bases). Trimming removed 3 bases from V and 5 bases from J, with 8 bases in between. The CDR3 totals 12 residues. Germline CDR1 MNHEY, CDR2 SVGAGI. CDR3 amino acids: CASSYGGNEQYF. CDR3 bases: TGTGCCAGCAGTTATGGGGGCAACGAGCAGTACTTC.

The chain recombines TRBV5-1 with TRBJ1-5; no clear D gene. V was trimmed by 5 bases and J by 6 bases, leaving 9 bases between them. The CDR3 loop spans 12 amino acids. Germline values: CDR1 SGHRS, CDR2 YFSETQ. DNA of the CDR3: TGCGCCAGCAGTTACGAAGGTCAGCCCCAGCATTTT. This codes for CASSYEGQPQHF.

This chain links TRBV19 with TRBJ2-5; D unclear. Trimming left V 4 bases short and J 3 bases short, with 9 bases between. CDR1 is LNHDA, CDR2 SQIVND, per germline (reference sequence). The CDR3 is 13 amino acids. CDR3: CASSKPSEETQYF. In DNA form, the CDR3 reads TGTGCCAGTAGTAAGCCCTCCGAAGAGACCCAGTACTTC.

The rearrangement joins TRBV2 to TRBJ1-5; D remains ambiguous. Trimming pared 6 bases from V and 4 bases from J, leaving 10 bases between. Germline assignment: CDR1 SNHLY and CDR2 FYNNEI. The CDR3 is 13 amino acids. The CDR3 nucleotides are TGTGCCAGCAGCGCTAGACGTAATCAGCCCCAGCATTTT. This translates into CASSARRNQPQHF.

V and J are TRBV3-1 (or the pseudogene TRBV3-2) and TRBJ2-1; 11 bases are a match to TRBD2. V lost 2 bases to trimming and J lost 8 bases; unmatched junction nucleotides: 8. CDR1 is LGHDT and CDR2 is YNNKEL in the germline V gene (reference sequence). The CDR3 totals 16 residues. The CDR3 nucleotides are TGTGCCAGCAGCCAACGCCCTAGCGGGGGGAAGGATGAGCAGTTCTTC. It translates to CASSQRPSGGKDEQFF.

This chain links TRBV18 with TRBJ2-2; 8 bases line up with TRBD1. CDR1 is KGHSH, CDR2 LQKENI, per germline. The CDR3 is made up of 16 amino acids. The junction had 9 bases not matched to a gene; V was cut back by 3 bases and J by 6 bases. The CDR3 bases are TGTGCCAGCTCACCTACCGGGACAGGAGGGGCCGGGGAGCTGTTTTTT. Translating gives CASSPTGTGGAGELFF. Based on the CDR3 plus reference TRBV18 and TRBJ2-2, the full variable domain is NAGVMQNPRHLVRRRGQEARLRCSPMKGHSHVYWYRQLPEEGLKFMVYLQKENIIDESGMPKERFSAEFPKEGPSILRIQQVVRGDSAAYFCASSPTGTGGAGELFFGEGSRLTVL.

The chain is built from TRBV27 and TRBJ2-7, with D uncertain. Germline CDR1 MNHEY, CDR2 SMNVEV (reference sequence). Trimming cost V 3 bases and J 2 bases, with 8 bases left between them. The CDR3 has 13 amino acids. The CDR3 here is CASSFIGAYEQYF. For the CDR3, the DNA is TGTGCCAGCAGTTTTATTGGGGCCTACGAGCAGTACTTC.

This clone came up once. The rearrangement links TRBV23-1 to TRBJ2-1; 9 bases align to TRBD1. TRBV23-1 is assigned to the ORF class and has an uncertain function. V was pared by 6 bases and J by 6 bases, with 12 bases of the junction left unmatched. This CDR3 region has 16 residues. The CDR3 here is CASSPSRDRVGNEQFF. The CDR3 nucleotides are TGCGCCAGCAGCCCCTCCCGGGACAGGGTGGGCAATGAGCAGTTCTTC.

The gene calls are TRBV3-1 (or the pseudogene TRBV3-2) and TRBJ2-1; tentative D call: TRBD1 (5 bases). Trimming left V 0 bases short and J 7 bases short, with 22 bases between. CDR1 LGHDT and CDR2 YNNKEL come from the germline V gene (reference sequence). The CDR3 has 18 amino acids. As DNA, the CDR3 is TGTGCCAGCAGCCAAGATCCTCCTGGAGCAGGGCACATGAATGAGCAGTTCTTC. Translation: CASSQDPPGAGHMNEQFF.

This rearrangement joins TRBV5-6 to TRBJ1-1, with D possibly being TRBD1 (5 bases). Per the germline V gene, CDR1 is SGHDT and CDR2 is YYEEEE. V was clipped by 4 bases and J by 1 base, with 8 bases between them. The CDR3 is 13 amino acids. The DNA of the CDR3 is TGTGCCAGCAGCCAGGACACGAACACTGAAGCTTTCTTT. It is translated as CASSQDTNTEAFF.

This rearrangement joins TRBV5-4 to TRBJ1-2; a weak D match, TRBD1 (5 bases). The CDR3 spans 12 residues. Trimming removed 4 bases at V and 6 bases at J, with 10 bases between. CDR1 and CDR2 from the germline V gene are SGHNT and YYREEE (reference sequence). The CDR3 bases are TGTGCCAGCAGCCCCCAGGGAAATGGCTACACCTTC. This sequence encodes CASSPQGNGYTF.